The clone carrying this TCR beta chain was seen only once. Its cognate antigen is unknown. The data are from a study of cytomegalovirus exposure and HLA in healthy donors. Study results and caveats: A later analysis found common viral pathogens apparently linked to several of the most significant clusters. Most subjects' HLA-A and HLA-B alleles were reportedly predicted from TCR beta sequences.

Vbeta (60) and Jbeta (13) primers were used in the PCR. Libraries were prepared by immunoSEQ multiplex PCR; TCRdb keeps only in-frame clonotypes and omits some of them. The repertoire has 150,000 to 200,000 clones, approximately 83% of them found once; the top ten carry about 9.3%. Losses at the gene ends were 7 bases for V and 8 bases for J; bases not matched to a gene: 5. The V gene's germline CDR1 is LNHDA and CDR2 SQIVND (reference sequence). The CDR3 totals 12 residues. The sequenced sample consisted of PBMCs. This clonotype originated in a man aged 18-30 years in good health and CMV-seropositive. The chain employs TRBV19 and TRBJ1-2; 9 nucleotides line up with TRBD1. CDR3 in DNA: TGTGCCAGTAAAACAGGGGGCGCCGGCTACACCTTC. Residues: CASKTGGAGYTF.